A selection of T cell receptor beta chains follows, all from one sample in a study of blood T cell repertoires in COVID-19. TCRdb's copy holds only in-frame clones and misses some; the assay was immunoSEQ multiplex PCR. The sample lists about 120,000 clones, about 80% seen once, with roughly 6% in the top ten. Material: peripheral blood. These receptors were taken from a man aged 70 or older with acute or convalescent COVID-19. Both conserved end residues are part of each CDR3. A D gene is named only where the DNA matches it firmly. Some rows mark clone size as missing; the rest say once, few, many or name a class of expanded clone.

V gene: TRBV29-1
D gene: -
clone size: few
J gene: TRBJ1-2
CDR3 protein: CSVATGYNYGYTF
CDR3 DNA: TGCAGCGTGGCGACAGGCTATAACTATGGCTACACCTTC

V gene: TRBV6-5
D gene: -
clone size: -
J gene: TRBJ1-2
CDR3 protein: CASRHFRGGNYGYTF
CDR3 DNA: TGTGCCAGCAGGCACTTCCGGGGTGGTAACTATGGCTACACCTTC

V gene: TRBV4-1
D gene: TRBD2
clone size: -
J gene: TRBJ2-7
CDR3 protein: CASSRGTSGAYEQYF
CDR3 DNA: TGCGCCAGCAGCCGGGGGACTAGCGGAGCCTACGAGCAGTACTTC

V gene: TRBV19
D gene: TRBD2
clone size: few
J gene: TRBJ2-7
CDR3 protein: CASSIAGGPREQYF
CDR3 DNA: TGTGCCAGTAGTATAGCGGGGGGGCCGCGGGAGCAGTACTTC

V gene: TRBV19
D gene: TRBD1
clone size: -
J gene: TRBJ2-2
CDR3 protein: CASLISGQSNTGELFF
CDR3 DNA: TGTGCCAGCCTGATCTCGGGACAGTCGAACACCGGGGAGCTGTTTTTT

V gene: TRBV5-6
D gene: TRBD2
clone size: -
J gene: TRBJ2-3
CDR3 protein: CASSLRAGGRITDTQYF
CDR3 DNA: TGTGCCAGCAGCTTGAGAGCGGGGGGCCGTATCACAGATACGCAGTATTTT

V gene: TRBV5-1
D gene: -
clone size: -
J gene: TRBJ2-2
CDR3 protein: CASSPTTGNTGELFF
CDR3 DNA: TGCGCCAGCAGCCCAACGACAGGGAACACCGGGGAGCTGTTTTTT

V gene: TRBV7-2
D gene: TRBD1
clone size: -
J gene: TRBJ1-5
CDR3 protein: CASSPGTGINQPQHF
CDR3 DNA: TGTGCCAGCAGTCCCGGGACAGGGATCAATCAGCCCCAGCATTTT

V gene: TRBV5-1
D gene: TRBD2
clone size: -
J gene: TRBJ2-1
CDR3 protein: CASSWTSGGWNEQFF
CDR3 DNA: TGCGCCAGCAGCTGGACTAGCGGGGGGTGGAATGAGCAGTTCTTC

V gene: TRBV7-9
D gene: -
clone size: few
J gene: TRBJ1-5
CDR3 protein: CASSLAEQGSRQPQHF
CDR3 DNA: TGTGCCAGCAGCTTAGCAGAGCAGGGTAGCAGGCAGCCCCAGCATTTT

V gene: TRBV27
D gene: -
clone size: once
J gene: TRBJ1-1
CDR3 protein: CASSKEGWNTEAFF
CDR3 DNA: TGTGCCAGCAGCAAGGAGGGCTGGAACACTGAAGCTTTCTTT

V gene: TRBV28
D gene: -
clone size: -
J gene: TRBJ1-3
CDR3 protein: CASSLVVGARNTIYF
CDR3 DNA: TGTGCCAGCAGTTTAGTTGTGGGGGCAAGAAACACCATATATTTT

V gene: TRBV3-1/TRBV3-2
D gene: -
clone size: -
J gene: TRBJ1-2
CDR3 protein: CASSPDLYGYTF
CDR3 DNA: TGTGCCAGCAGCCCAGACCTCTATGGCTACACCTTC

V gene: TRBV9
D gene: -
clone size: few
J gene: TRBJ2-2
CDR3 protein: CASSVEGAGELFF
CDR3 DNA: TGTGCCAGCAGCGTAGAGGGAGCCGGGGAGCTGTTTTTT

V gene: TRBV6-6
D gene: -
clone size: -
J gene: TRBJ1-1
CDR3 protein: CAICQQGNTEAFF
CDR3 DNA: TGTGCCATATGTCAACAGGGGAACACTGAAGCTTTCTTT

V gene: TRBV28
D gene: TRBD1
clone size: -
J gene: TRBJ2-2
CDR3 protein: CASSLGRGYTGELFF
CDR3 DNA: TGTGCCAGCAGTTTAGGCAGGGGGTACACCGGGGAGCTGTTTTTT

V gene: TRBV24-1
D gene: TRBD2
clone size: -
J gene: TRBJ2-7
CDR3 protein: CATRPGAGPPYEQYF
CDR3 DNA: TGTGCCACCCGACCTGGAGCGGGACCTCCCTACGAGCAGTACTTC